Only a few counts were recorded for the clone carrying this T cell receptor (beta chain). TCRdb reprocessed the RT-PCR reads via MiXCR and lists one record per CDR3 protein. The sample includes roughly 200,000 distinct CDR3 sequences, 40% to 45% of them seen just once. These data originate in a study of patients and donors after allogeneic stem cell transplantation. The V gene's germline CDR1 is SEHNR and CDR2 FQNEAQ (reference sequence). The CDR3 has 12 residues. Trimming shortened V by 6 bases and J by 6 bases, and 10 bases separated the two germline ends. Material: blood, either unsorted or a sorted T cell fraction (not recorded which). The chain couples TRBV7-9 to TRBJ2-3; D is unclear. The source of this sequence is a human donor who was either an allogeneic HSCT recipient or a stem cell or donor lymphocyte infusion donor (not recorded which). It is not recorded whose cells these are; they may come from a transplant donor. The chain's CDR3 is CASSFRSDTQYF. The DNA of the CDR3 is TGTGCCAGCAGTTTCAGGAGTGATACGCAGTATTTT. The full variable domain, completed using reference TRBV7-9 and TRBJ2-3, is DTGVSQNPRHKITKRGQNVTFRCDPISEHNRLYWYRQTLGQGPEFLTYFQNEAQLEKSRLLSDRFSAERPKGSFSTLEIQRTEQGDSAMYLCASSFRSDTQYFGPGTRLTVL.